One sample yielded the 18 T cell receptor beta chains listed below, sequenced in a study of cytomegalovirus exposure and HLA in healthy donors (dated by TCRdb to about 2017). The method behind the library was the immunoSEQ multiplex PCR assay. For the multiplex PCR, a mixture combining 60 forward primers for TCR Vbeta segments and 13 reverse primers for TCR Jbeta segments was used. TCRdb re-hosts the immuneACCESS table, in-frame sequences only. Its copies lack some clones; in the studies checked, an unresolved V gene accounts for under half of them, and the cause for the rest is not known. The sample table contains under 300,000 clones; only one count was recorded for about 81% of them. The biggest ten clones account for about 7.3% of the sample. The material sequenced was PBMCs. The receptor set was obtained from a woman between 55 and 75 years old in good health and CMV-seropositive.

CDR3 sequence reads: CASSVGGTGNTIYF. The CDR3 DNA follows: TGTGCCAGCAGCGTAGGAGGGACTGGAAACACCATATATTTT. The V call is TRBV9, the J call TRBJ1-3; no firm D call. V lost 0 bases, J lost 2 bases, and 6 bases lay in between. CDR3 size: 14 residues. Germline loops: CDR1 SGDLS, CDR2 YYNGEE.

This clone turned up a few times. Written as DNA, the CDR3 is TGTGCCAGCAGCTTAGGGACAGGATCGAACTATGGCTACACCTTC. Its protein is CASSLGTGSNYGYTF. The chain has TRBV7-9 and TRBJ1-2; 7 bases align to TRBD1. With V trimmed by 1 base and J by 2 bases, 4 bases remained unmatched. Germline loops: CDR1 SEHNR, CDR2 FQNEAQ (reference sequence). The CDR3 covers 15 residues.

The chain carries TRBV2 and TRBJ1-1; 8 bases map to TRBD1. The CDR3 runs to 12 residues. V dropped 8 bases and J dropped 7; count of bases not matched to a gene: 6. Germline V gives CDR1 SNHLY, CDR2 FYNNEI. CDR3 loop: CASGGQGDEAFF. In nucleotides, the CDR3 is TGTGCCAGCGGCGGACAGGGTGATGAAGCTTTCTTT. Full variable domain (rest looked up from reference TRBV2 and TRBJ1-1): EPEVTQTPSHQVTQMGQEVILRCVPISNHLYFYWYRQILGQKVEFLVSFYNNEISEKSEIFDDQFSVERPDGSNFTLKIRSTKLEDSAMYFCASGGQGDEAFFGQGTRLTVV.

The chain combines TRBV5-4 with TRBJ2-7; TRBD2 matches 8 bases. Germline V gene lookup returns CDR1 SGHNT and CDR2 YYREEE (reference sequence). With V trimmed by 3 bases and J by 6 bases, 5 bases remained unmatched. The CDR3 extends over 13 amino acids. The CDR3 DNA reads TGTGCCAGCAGCTGGACTAGCCAGGGCGAGCAGTACTTC. Translating gives CASSWTSQGEQYF.

The chain combines TRBV19 with TRBJ1-2; possible D gene TRBD1, 6 bases. V shed 5 bases and J shed 0 bases, with 13 bases lying between them. CDR3 size: 15 residues. Germline CDR1 is LNHDA and CDR2 is SQIVND (reference sequence). The CDR3 loop reads CASSPRTASNYGYTF. The CDR3, as DNA: TGTGCCAGTAGTCCAAGGACAGCCTCTAACTATGGCTACACCTTC. Together with reference TRBV19 and TRBJ1-2, the CDR3 gives the full variable domain: DGGITQSPKYLFRKEGQNVTLSCEQNLNHDAMYWYRQDPGQGLRLIYYSQIVNDFQKGDIAEGYSVSREKKESFPLTVTSAQKNPTAFYLCASSPRTASNYGYTFGSGTRLTVV.

The chain couples TRBV14 to TRBJ2-3; 13 nucleotides agree with TRBD2. Germline V gene data show CDR1 as SGHDN and CDR2 as FVKESK. After removal of 4 bases from V and 6 bases from J, the junction contained 7 bases not matched to a gene. This CDR3 has 16 amino acids. In nucleotides, the CDR3 is TGTGCCAGCAGCCCCGGACTAGCGGGAGCTGTCGATACGCAGTATTTT. It yields the protein CASSPGLAGAVDTQYF.

This chain connects TRBV5-1 to TRBJ2-1; D may be TRBD1 (5 bases). Trimming removed 6 bases at V and 0 bases at J, with 13 bases between. Germline V gives CDR1 SGHRS, CDR2 YFSETQ. The CDR3 totals 15 residues. CDR3 amino acids: CASNEGASSYNEQFF. CDR3 nucleotides: TGCGCCAGCAATGAAGGGGCGAGCTCCTACAATGAGCAGTTCTTC. The full variable domain, rest sourced from reference TRBV5-1 and TRBJ2-1, is KAGVTQTPRYLIKTRGQQVTLSCSPISGHRSVSWYQQTPGQGLQFLFEYFSETQRNKGNFPGRFSGRQFSNSRSEMNVSTLELGDSALYLCASNEGASSYNEQFFGPGTRLTVL.

This clone was detected only once. V gene TRBV11-2 combines with J gene TRBJ2-7, with a weak D call TRBD1 (6 bases). Germline assignment: CDR1 SGHAT and CDR2 FQNNGV. This CDR3 has 17 amino acids. V was pared by 5 bases and J by 4 bases, with 24 bases between. Here the CDR3 DNA reads TGTGCCAGCAGCGTTACGGCCCGGGACACAAAACAATACGAGCAGTACTTC. Protein product: CASSVTARDTKQYEQYF.

This clone was detected once. The chain recombines TRBV5-1 with TRBJ1-1; no reliable D call. The CDR3 is 14 residues long. Germline CDR1 SGHRS, CDR2 YFSETQ. V dropped 3 bases and J dropped 2 bases, with 11 bases sitting between them. The chain's CDR3 is CASSSDSTNTEAFF. The CDR3 nucleotides read TGCGCCAGCAGCTCGGACTCTACCAACACTGAAGCTTTCTTT.

This chain uses TRBV12-5 with TRBJ2-3; 13 nucleotides agree with TRBD2. CDR1 and CDR2 from the germline V gene are LGHNT and FRNRAP. This CDR3 contains 14 residues. The J segment lost 8 bases and the V segment lost 7 bases, leaving 6 bases of the junction unmatched. The CDR3 DNA follows: TGTGCTAGTGCATCGACTAGCGGGAGGACTACGCAGTATTTT. This gives the protein CASASTSGRTTQYF.

The chain has TRBV6-1 and TRBJ1-1; 8 positions agree with TRBD1. CDR3 size: 14 residues. Germline values: CDR1 MNHNS, CDR2 SASEGT. The J segment lost 4 bases and the V segment lost 6 bases, leaving 7 bases of the junction unmatched. In DNA, the CDR3 is TGTGCCAGCAGCCGGACAGGGAAGGGCACTGAAGCTTTCTTT. Protein: CASSRTGKGTEAFF.

This chain joins TRBV6-1 and TRBJ1-1; 8 positions match TRBD1. The CDR3 length is 12 residues. The trim removed 7 bases at V and 4 bases at J, leaving 2 bases unmatched. Germline CDR1 and CDR2: MNHNS and SASEGT. As DNA, the CDR3 is TGTGCCAGCATCACAGGGGGCACTGAAGCTTTCTTT. Translating it yields CASITGGTEAFF.

This clone came up once. The gene calls are TRBV9 and TRBJ2-3, with 7 bases aligning to TRBD2. With 1 base clipped from V and 3 bases from J, the junction kept 5 bases outside the gene matches. The CDR3 is 15 amino acids. CDR1 and CDR2 from the germline V gene are SGDLS and YYNGEE. CDR3 coding DNA: TGTGCCAGCAGCGTATTTGACGGGAGGACAGATACGCAGTATTTT. Translated, it gives CASSVFDGRTDTQYF.

A few counts support this clone. V gene TRBV4-1 combines with J gene TRBJ1-6; perhaps TRBD1 as D (6 bases). Germline-derived CDR1 and CDR2 are MGHRA and YSYEKL. V dropped 1 base and J dropped 8 bases, with 15 bases sitting between them. The CDR3 has 16 amino acids. The DNA of the CDR3 is TGCGCCAGCAGCCAAGCATACCAGGGGATTGATTCACCCCTCCACTTT. The encoded protein is CASSQAYQGIDSPLHF.

The chain uses TRBV29-1 and TRBJ1-2, with 9 bases that match TRBD1. CDR1 and CDR2 from the germline V gene are SQVTM and ANQGSEA. The CDR3 totals 15 residues. V shed 3 bases and J 0 bases; nucleotides not matched to a gene: 5. The CDR3 coding sequence is TGCAGCGTTGAGGGGACAGGGTTGACTAACTATGGCTACACCTTC. Its protein is CSVEGTGLTNYGYTF.

The gene calls are TRBV20-1 and TRBJ1-2, with D unresolved. The germline V and J ends were trimmed by 7 bases and 3 bases, with 6 bases remaining between them. The CDR3 has 10 residues. Germline CDR1 reads DFQATT; CDR2 reads SNEGSKA (reference sequence). The CDR3 coding sequence is TGCAGTGACCGGGACTATGGCTACACCTTC. Amino acids: CSDRDYGYTF.

The chain couples TRBV29-1 to TRBJ2-6, with D perhaps matching TRBD1 (5 bases). CDR3 length: 13 residues. Germline CDR1 is SQVTM and CDR2 is ANQGSEA. The CDR3 loop reads CTVTSGAANVLTF. For the CDR3, the DNA is TGCACAGTGACCTCTGGGGCGGCCAACGTCCTGACTTTC.

This sequence joins TRBV18 and TRBJ1-5; 8 bases align to TRBD1. With V trimmed by 3 bases and J by 2 bases, 3 bases remained unmatched. Germline V gene sequence: CDR1 KGHSH, CDR2 LQKENI. The CDR3 has 15 amino acids. CDR3 nucleotides: TGTGCCAGCTCACCCGGACAGGGTGGCAATCAGCCCCAGCATTTT. Translating gives CASSPGQGGNQPQHF.